This T cell receptor beta chain was sequenced in a study of T cell responses to AZD1222 COVID-19 vaccine. Assay used: immunoSEQ multiplex PCR; TCRdb lists only in-frame clones, some missing. The data hold around 140,000 clones, with roughly 93% observed a single time. This CDR3 has 14 amino acids. Germline V CDR1 and CDR2: MRHNA, SNTAGT. V shed 6 bases, J shed 1 base, and the junction held 4 bases outside the gene matches. This TCR came from an adult who received the AZD1222 COVID-19 vaccine. The sample in question was peripheral blood, obtained 28 days after the second AZD1222 dose. The V gene is TRBV6-4, the J gene TRBJ2-3, with 7 positions matching TRBD1. The CDR3 DNA is TGTGCCAGCAGCCCCGGGACAGGCACAGATACGCAGTATTTT. Protein product: CASSPGTGTDTQYF.